What follows are 15 T cell receptor beta chains derived from one specimen sequenced in a study of blood T cells in healthy people across ages. For the second PCR, which ran for 7 to 11 cycles, a sample-barcoded 5' primer and a J-beta primer mix were used. TCRdb reprocessed the 5' RACE reads with MiXCR, giving one entry per CDR3 protein. The data contain around 780,000 distinct CDR3 sequences, around 25% of them singletons. These data also featured in a second study, about T cells of mothers and their children.

The sequencing sample was made of blood. All receptors come from a boy aged 10-17 years in good health.

This clonotype was detected a few times. The chain couples TRBV4-1 to TRBJ1-4, with TRBD1 as a possible D gene (6 bases). Trimming took off 4 bases at V and 8 bases at J, with 20 bases between the two ends. There are 16 residues in the CDR3. Germline-derived CDR1 and CDR2 are MGHRA and YSYEKL. CDR3 protein: CASSLRGAPGDEKLFF. For the CDR3, the DNA is TGCGCCAGCAGCCTCAGGGGAGCCCCGGGAGACGAAAAACTGTTTTTT.

This clonotype has only a few counts. J is TRBJ2-6 and V is TRBV5-1; D call uncertain. Germline CDR1 is SGHRS and CDR2 is YFSETQ. Between the trimmed V and J ends, which lost 4 bases and 1 base, there was a span of 12 bases. The CDR3 is 16 residues long. In DNA form, the CDR3 reads TGCGCCAGCAGCCCAGCAGCGATTTCTGGGGCCAACGTCCTGACTTTC. Its protein is CASSPAAISGANVLTF.

V gene TRBV7-9 combines with J gene TRBJ1-2; D gene uncertain. The V and J ends lost 5 bases and 7 bases respectively, with 17 bases between them. Germline assignment: CDR1 SEHNR and CDR2 FQNEAQ (reference sequence). The CDR3 is 14 amino acids. The CDR3 sequence: CASSLFDAVGGYTF. The CDR3 DNA reads as TGTGCCAGCAGCCTGTTTGACGCCGTCGGTGGCTACACCTTC.

This chain links TRBV28 with TRBJ2-3; 9 nucleotides align to TRBD1. J lost 6 bases, V lost 5 bases, and 9 bases had no gene match. The CDR3 has 15 amino acids. Germline V gene lookup returns CDR1 MDHEN and CDR2 SYDVKM. The CDR3 sequence: CASSEGQGLEDTQYF. The CDR3 bases are TGTGCCAGCAGTGAAGGACAGGGGCTGGAGGATACGCAGTATTTT.

The chain carries TRBV11-2 and TRBJ2-5; D is unclear. Germline V lookup: CDR1 SGHAT, CDR2 FQNNGV. CDR3 length: 14 residues. Trimming took off 4 bases at V and 2 bases at J, with 11 bases between the two ends. The CDR3 DNA reads as TGTGCCAGCAGCTCTACACTGCTGCAAGAGACCCAGTACTTC. Translating it yields CASSSTLLQETQYF.

V usage is TRBV10-3 and J usage is TRBJ2-5; 11 bases line up with TRBD2. This CDR3 spans 15 amino acids. Germline lookup yields CDR1 ENHRY and CDR2 SYGVKD. Trimming took 3 bases from V and 4 from J; bases not matched to a gene: 4. CDR3 nucleotide sequence: TGTGCCATCAGTGATAGCGGGGGGGCCAGAGAGACCCAGTACTTC. Translation gives CAISDSGGARETQYF.

CDR3 in DNA: TGTGCCAGCAGTGCAGGCAGCAGGGTACGCGAGCAGTACTTC. Amino acids: CASSAGSRVREQYF. The rearrangement links TRBV2 to TRBJ2-7; a possible D gene is TRBD1 (5 bases). The germline gives CDR1 SNHLY, CDR2 FYNNEI. The V end was cut by 4 bases, the J end by 6 bases, with 16 bases between. The CDR3 loop spans 14 amino acids.

The chain couples TRBV4-1 to TRBJ2-1; 11 bases are a match to TRBD2. Trimming cost V 1 base and J 7 bases; bases outside gene matches: 9. The germline V gene encodes CDR1 MGHRA and CDR2 YSYEKL. This CDR3 has 17 residues. The CDR3 sequence: CASSQVLAGEGLNEQFF. CDR3 nucleotide sequence: TGCGCCAGCAGCCAAGTACTAGCGGGAGAAGGCTTAAATGAGCAGTTCTTC.

The genes are TRBV20-1 and TRBJ2-7; D is perhaps TRBD1 (5 bases). V was trimmed by 6 bases and J by 2 bases, leaving 11 bases between them. Germline V gene sequence: CDR1 DFQATT, CDR2 SNEGSKA (reference sequence). The CDR3 is 12 amino acids. The CDR3 DNA follows: TGCAGTGCCGACCCACAGGCCTACGAGCAGTACTTC. Amino acids: CSADPQAYEQYF.

The genes are TRBV7-3 and TRBJ2-2, with TRBD2 matching over 10 bases. CDR1 and CDR2 (germline): SGHTA, FQGTGA. CDR3 length: 17 residues. Germline trimming cut 5 bases from V and 5 bases from J; bases unmatched to any gene: 11. The CDR3 region is CASSPTLAGVRTGELFF. Here the CDR3 DNA reads TGTGCCAGCAGCCCAACTCTAGCGGGAGTAAGGACCGGGGAGCTGTTTTTT.

The genes are TRBV7-3 and TRBJ2-3; D is ambiguous. The germline V and J ends were trimmed by 5 bases and 3 bases, with 18 bases remaining between them. Germline V gene lookup returns CDR1 SGHTA and CDR2 FQGTGA. The CDR3 totals 16 residues. The CDR3 nucleotides read TGTGCCAGCAGCCCAGGCTGGGCATTGGGGACAGATACGCAGTATTTT. Translating gives CASSPGWALGTDTQYF.

CDR3 amino acids: CASSNLGQGNSPLHF. The CDR3 DNA follows: TGTGCCAGCAGTAACTTGGGACAGGGAAATTCACCCCTCCACTTT. The rearrangement uses TRBV12-3 or TRBV12-4 and TRBJ1-6; 9 nucleotides match TRBD1. The CDR3 runs 15 residues. The junction had 6 bases not matched to a gene; V was cut back by 5 bases and J by 7 bases.

This clonotype occurred many times. J is TRBJ2-3 and V is TRBV28, with TRBD2 identical over 14 bases. This CDR3 is 17 amino acids long. Losses at the gene ends were 5 bases for V and 4 bases for J; bases not matched to a gene: 8. CDR1 is MDHEN, CDR2 SYDVKM, per germline. The CDR3 region has the DNA TGTGCCAGCAGTCCATTGACTAGCGGGGGGGCGGCAGATACGCAGTATTTT. This encodes CASSPLTSGGAADTQYF.

The sample holds a few counts of this clonotype. This chain links TRBV19 with TRBJ1-1, with no clear D. V was cut by 7 bases and J by 4 bases, with 10 bases left in between. Germline CDR1 is LNHDA and CDR2 is SQIVND (reference sequence). This CDR3 has 12 amino acids. The CDR3 DNA sequence: TGTGCCAGTAACGATCCACCCACTGAAGCTTTCTTT. This sequence encodes CASNDPPTEAFF.

This chain links TRBV5-1 with TRBJ2-5; 11 nucleotides agree with TRBD2. V was clipped by 6 bases and J by 0 bases; unmatched bases: 4. Germline loops: CDR1 SGHRS, CDR2 YFSETQ. The CDR3 runs to 15 residues. The CDR3 DNA reads as TGCGCCAGCACAACTAGCGGGGGCCACCAAGAGACCCAGTACTTC. Translation: CASTTSGGHQETQYF.